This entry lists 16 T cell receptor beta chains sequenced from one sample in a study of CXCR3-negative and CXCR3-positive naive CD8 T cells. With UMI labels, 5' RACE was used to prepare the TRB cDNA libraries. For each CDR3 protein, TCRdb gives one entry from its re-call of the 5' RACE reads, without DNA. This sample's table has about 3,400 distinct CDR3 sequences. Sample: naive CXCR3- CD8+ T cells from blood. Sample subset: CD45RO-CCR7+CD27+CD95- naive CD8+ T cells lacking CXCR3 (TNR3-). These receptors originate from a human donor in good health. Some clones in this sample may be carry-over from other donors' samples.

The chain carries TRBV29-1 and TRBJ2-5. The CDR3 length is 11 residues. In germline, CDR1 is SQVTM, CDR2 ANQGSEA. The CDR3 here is CSAWQFETQYF.

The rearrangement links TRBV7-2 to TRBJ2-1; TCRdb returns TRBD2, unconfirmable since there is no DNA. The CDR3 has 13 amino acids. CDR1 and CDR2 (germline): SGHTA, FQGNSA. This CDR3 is CASSSTNQEEQFF.

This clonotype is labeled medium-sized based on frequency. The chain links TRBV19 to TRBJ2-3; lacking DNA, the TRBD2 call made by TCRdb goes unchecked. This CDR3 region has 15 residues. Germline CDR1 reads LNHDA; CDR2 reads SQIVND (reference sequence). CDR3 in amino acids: CASSSAAGTTDTQYF.

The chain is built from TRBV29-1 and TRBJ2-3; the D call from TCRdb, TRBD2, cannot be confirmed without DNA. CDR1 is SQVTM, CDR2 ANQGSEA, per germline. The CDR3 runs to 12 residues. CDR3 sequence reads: CSTHVGGDTQYF.

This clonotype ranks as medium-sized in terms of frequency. The CDR3 reads CASSQDWVPGTNEQFF. The chain combines TRBV3-1 with TRBJ2-1; there is no DNA to check the TCRdb D call of TRBD1. The CDR3 spans 16 residues. Germline V CDR1 and CDR2: LGHDT, YNNKEL (reference sequence).

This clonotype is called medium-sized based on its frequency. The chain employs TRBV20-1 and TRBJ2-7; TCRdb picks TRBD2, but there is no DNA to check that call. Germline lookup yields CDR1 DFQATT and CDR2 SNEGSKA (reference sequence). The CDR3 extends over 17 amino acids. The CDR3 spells CSAREYLAGDYSYEQYF.

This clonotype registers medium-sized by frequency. This CDR3 is CASSQETLNTEAFF. V and J are TRBV4-3 and TRBJ1-1. The germline V gene encodes CDR1 LGHNA and CDR2 YSLEER. The CDR3 covers 14 residues.

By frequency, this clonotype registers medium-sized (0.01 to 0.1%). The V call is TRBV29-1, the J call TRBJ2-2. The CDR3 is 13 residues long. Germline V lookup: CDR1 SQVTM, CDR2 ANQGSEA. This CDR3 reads CSVEAANTGELFF.

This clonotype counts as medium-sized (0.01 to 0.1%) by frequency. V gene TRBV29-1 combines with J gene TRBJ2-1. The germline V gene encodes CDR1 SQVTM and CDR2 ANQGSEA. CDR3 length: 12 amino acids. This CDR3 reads CSVTSAYNEQFF.

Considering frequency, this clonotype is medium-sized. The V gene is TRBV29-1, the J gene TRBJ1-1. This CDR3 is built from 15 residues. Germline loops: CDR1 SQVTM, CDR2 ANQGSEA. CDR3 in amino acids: CSVEFYRELGTEAFF.

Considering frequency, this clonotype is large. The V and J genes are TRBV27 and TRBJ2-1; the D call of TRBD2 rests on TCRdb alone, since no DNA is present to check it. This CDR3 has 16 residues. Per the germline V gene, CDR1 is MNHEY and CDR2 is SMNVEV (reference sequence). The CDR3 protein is CASSLTGTSGRFEQFF.

The CDR3 here is CASSPGGPGELFF. The chain joins TRBV5-4 to TRBJ2-2; the D gene TCRdb calls, TRBD2, cannot be checked with no DNA. Germline V gene data show CDR1 as SGHNT and CDR2 as YYREEE (reference sequence). The CDR3 spans 13 residues. Full variable domain (rest looked up from reference TRBV5-4 and TRBJ2-2): ETGVTQSPTHLIKTRGQQVTLRCSSQSGHNTVSWYQQALGQGPQFIFQYYREEENGRGNFPPRFSGLQFPNYSSELNVNALELDDSALYLCASSPGGPGELFFGEGSRLTVL.

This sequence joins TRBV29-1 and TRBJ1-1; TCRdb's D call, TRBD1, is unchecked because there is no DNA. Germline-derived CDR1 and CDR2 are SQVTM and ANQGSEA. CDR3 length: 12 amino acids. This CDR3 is CSVFQGSTEAFF.

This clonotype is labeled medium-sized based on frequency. CDR3 amino acids: CSVEAGQSSYEQYF. The chain joins TRBV29-1 to TRBJ2-7; without DNA, the TCRdb call of TRBD1 cannot be checked. Germline CDR1 reads SQVTM; CDR2 reads ANQGSEA. The length of the CDR3 is 14 residues.

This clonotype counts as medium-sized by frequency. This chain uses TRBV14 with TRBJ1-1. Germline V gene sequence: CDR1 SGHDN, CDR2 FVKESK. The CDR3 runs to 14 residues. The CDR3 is CASSQQDRALEAFF.

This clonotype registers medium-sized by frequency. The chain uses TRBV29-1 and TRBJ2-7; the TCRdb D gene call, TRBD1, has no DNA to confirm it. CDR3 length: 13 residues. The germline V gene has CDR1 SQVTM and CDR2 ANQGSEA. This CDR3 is CSVLGGLSYEQYF.